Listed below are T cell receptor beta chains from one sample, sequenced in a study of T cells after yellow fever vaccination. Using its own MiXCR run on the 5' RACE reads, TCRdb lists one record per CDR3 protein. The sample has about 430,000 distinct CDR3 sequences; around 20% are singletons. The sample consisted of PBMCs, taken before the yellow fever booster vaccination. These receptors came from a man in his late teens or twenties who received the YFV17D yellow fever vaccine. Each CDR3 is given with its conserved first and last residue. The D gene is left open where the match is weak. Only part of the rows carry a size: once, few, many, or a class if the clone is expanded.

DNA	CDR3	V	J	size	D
TGCAGCGTGAGCCCAAGGGGCTTGGCTAATGAAAAACTGTTTTTT	CSVSPRGLANEKLFF	TRBV29-1	TRBJ1-4	few	.
TGTGCCATCAGTGAAGAGGGGGCAGTACCCCGCTCCTACGAGCAGTACTTC	CAISEEGAVPRSYEQYF	TRBV10-3	TRBJ2-7	few	TRBD1
TGTGCCAGCTCACCAGGCTTTAATTCACCCCTCCACTTT	CASSPGFNSPLHF	TRBV18	TRBJ1-6	.	.
TGTGCCAGCTCACCGACGCAACTGCCAAACACTGAAGCTTTCTTT	CASSPTQLPNTEAFF	TRBV18	TRBJ1-1	.	.
TGTGCCAGCAGCTTTCTCGCGGGGGGATCCTACGAGCAGTACTTC	CASSFLAGGSYEQYF	TRBV5-5	TRBJ2-7	once	TRBD2
TGTGCAAGTCGCCGGGACAGTGATGAAAAACTGTTTTTT	CASRRDSDEKLFF	TRBV12-2	TRBJ1-4	.	.
TGTGCCAGCAGCCATTCCAGCCTGGGCACTGAAGCTTTCTTT	CASSHSSLGTEAFF	TRBV3-1	TRBJ1-1	few	.
TGTGCCAGCCGTCCCGGGGGGGGCACCGACGGGGAGCTGTTTTTT	CASRPGGGTDGELFF	TRBV3-1	TRBJ2-2	many	TRBD2
TGTGCCAGCAGCCGACAGGTGACCTCCTACGAGCAGTACTTC	CASSRQVTSYEQYF	TRBV6-5	TRBJ2-7	.	.
TGTGCCAGCAGCGGGGTGACGGGACATTCCACAGATACGCAGTATTTT	CASSGVTGHSTDTQYF	TRBV7-2	TRBJ2-3	few	.
TGTGCCAGCAGCACAACAGGGGACACTGAAGCTTTCTTT	CASSTTGDTEAFF	TRBV7-3	TRBJ1-1	.	TRBD1
TGCGCCAGCAGTCCAGGACTAGCGGGGGGCAATGAGCAGTTCTTC	CASSPGLAGGNEQFF	TRBV18	TRBJ2-1	many	TRBD2
TGTGCCAGCAGCACGCAGGGGAGGGGGCAGCAAGCTTTCTTT	CASSTQGRGQQAFF	TRBV7-9	TRBJ1-1	few	TRBD1
TGTGCCAGCAGCCCCCTGAGCACTGAAGCTTTCTTT	CASSPLSTEAFF	TRBV7-9	TRBJ1-1	few	.
TGTGCCAGCAGTTTATCGGGAAACACTGAAGCTTTCTTT	CASSLSGNTEAFF	TRBV12-3/TRBV12-4	TRBJ1-1	many	.
TGTGCCAGCAGCCAGGGACAGGGGGGGGCTGAAGCTTTCTTT	CASSQGQGGAEAFF	TRBV3-1	TRBJ1-1	few	TRBD1
TGTGCCAGCAGTTTAGGGCAGGGCGGATTTCGCGAGCAGTACTTC	CASSLGQGGFREQYF	TRBV12-3/TRBV12-4	TRBJ2-7	.	.
TGTGCCAGCAGCTTGGCGCGGGGGGTACTCCAAGAGACCCAGTACTTC	CASSLARGVLQETQYF	TRBV5-6	TRBJ2-5	.	TRBD2
TGTGCCAGCAGTAGACAGGAGCAAGAGACCCAGTACTTC	CASSRQEQETQYF	TRBV6-5	TRBJ2-5	.	.
TGCGCCAGCAGCCCAGTAACTATGAACACTGAAGCTTTCTTT	CASSPVTMNTEAFF	TRBV5-1	TRBJ1-1	many	.
TGTGCCAGCCTAAATCAGCCCCAGCATTTT	CASLNQPQHF	TRBV28	TRBJ1-5	.	.
TGTGCCAGCTCACTGGACGAATTCTCACCCCTCCACTTT	CASSLDEFSPLHF	TRBV18	TRBJ1-6	.	.
TGTGCCAGCAGCTTAGAGGGGGGGGACAGGATACACACTGAAGCTTTCTTT	CASSLEGGDRIHTEAFF	TRBV7-3	TRBJ1-1	few	TRBD1
TGTGCCAGCAGCTTAGTCGGGTCGTCCACCGGGGAGCTGTTTTTT	CASSLVGSSTGELFF	TRBV11-2	TRBJ2-2	.	.
TGCGCCAGCAGCTACCGCCGGGCAGGGAGTCCCCAAGAGACCCAGTACTTC	CASSYRRAGSPQETQYF	TRBV5-1	TRBJ2-5	.	.
TGTGCCAGCAGCCCATCCCTAGGGGGGGCATATGGCTACACCTTC	CASSPSLGGAYGYTF	TRBV3-1	TRBJ1-2	.	.
TGCGCCAGCAGATCGGATGAGACCCAGTACTTC	CASRSDETQYF	TRBV5-1	TRBJ2-5	.	.